The rows below give T cell receptor beta chains drawn from one sample of a study of cytomegalovirus exposure and HLA in healthy donors. The table came from immunoSEQ multiplex PCR; TCRdb's copy has only in-frame clones and leaves some out. Among 170,000 or so clones listed, around 81% were seen once. Sequenced input: PBMCs. The receptor source for this set is a woman in her late teens or twenties in good health and CMV-seropositive. The CDR3 runs from the conserved cysteine through the conserved F or W. The D gene is left open where the match is weak. Clone size, where shown, is once, few, many, or a class for clones that have expanded.

D: TRBD1
size: .
V: TRBV10-2
J: TRBJ1-5
DNA: TGCGCCAGCACCACAGGGGATCAGCCCCAGCATTTT
CDR3: CASTTGDQPQHF

D: .
size: few
V: TRBV7-2
J: TRBJ1-1
DNA: TGTGCCAGCAGCTTAGGAGGAGGGACTGAAGCTTTCTTT
CDR3: CASSLGGGTEAFF

D: .
size: .
V: TRBV2
J: TRBJ2-6
DNA: TGTGCCAGCAGTGAAGAACGGTCTGGGGCCAACGTCCTGACTTTC
CDR3: CASSEERSGANVLTF

D: TRBD1
size: .
V: TRBV29-1
J: TRBJ1-2
DNA: TGCAGCGTTGAAGGAGGGACAGGGCTAGCTATGCGCTACACCTTC
CDR3: CSVEGGTGLAMRYTF

D: TRBD1
size: .
V: TRBV2
J: TRBJ1-2
DNA: TGTGCCAGCAGAGAGGGACAGGGAAACTATGGCTACACCTTC
CDR3: CASREGQGNYGYTF

D: .
size: .
V: TRBV27
J: TRBJ2-7
DNA: TGTGCCAGCAGTTTACGGGCAGGGGTGAGCTCCTACGAGCAGTACTTC
CDR3: CASSLRAGVSSYEQYF

D: TRBD1
size: .
V: TRBV25-1
J: TRBJ1-5
DNA: TGTGCCAGCGGGGACAGGGGCGGTCAGCCCCAGCATTTT
CDR3: CASGDRGGQPQHF

D: .
size: .
V: TRBV14
J: TRBJ1-2
DNA: TGTGCCAGCAGCCTAACAGGGCTCGGGGAGAATGGCTACACCTTC
CDR3: CASSLTGLGENGYTF

D: .
size: .
V: TRBV5-6
J: TRBJ1-1
DNA: TGTGCCAGCAGCCCCTATCCCCCCAGGTACACTGAAGCTTTCTTT
CDR3: CASSPYPPRYTEAFF

D: .
size: many
V: TRBV4-2
J: TRBJ2-7
DNA: TGTGCCAGCAGCCAAGATGCAGGCGTACCCTCCTACGAGCAGTACTTC
CDR3: CASSQDAGVPSYEQYF

D: TRBD1
size: once
V: TRBV6-6
J: TRBJ2-3
DNA: TGTGCCAGCACGAAGGGGGCGGTCACAGATACGCAGTATTTT
CDR3: CASTKGAVTDTQYF

D: .
size: few
V: TRBV4-3
J: TRBJ1-1
DNA: TGCGCCAGCAGCCAAGATTCGAGGACTGAAGCTTTCTTT
CDR3: CASSQDSRTEAFF

D: TRBD1
size: few
V: TRBV4-3
J: TRBJ1-3
DNA: TGCGCCAGCAGCCAAGTGGTGACAGGGAAGCTCTCTGGAAACACCATATATTTT
CDR3: CASSQVVTGKLSGNTIYF

D: .
size: once
V: TRBV5-1
J: TRBJ2-5
DNA: TGCGCCAGCAGCCCAGGGGTACCCCAAGAGACCCAGTACTTC
CDR3: CASSPGVPQETQYF

D: .
size: .
V: TRBV7-9
J: TRBJ1-3
DNA: TGTGCCAGCGAGGCCGGCACCTCTGGAAACACCATATATTTT
CDR3: CASEAGTSGNTIYF

D: TRBD1
size: .
V: TRBV15
J: TRBJ2-7
DNA: TGTGCCACCAGCAGCGGGACAGGGGAGTCCCACGAGCAGTACTTC
CDR3: CATSSGTGESHEQYF

D: TRBD1
size: .
V: TRBV5-1
J: TRBJ2-1
DNA: TGCGCCAGCAGCCCGGACAGGGGTGGTTCTCAGGGTGAGCAGTTCTTC
CDR3: CASSPDRGGSQGEQFF

D: .
size: .
V: TRBV5-1
J: TRBJ2-7
DNA: TGCGCCAGCAGCTCAACTTACGAGCAGTACTTC
CDR3: CASSSTYEQYF

D: .
size: .
V: TRBV6-1
J: TRBJ2-6
DNA: TGTGCCAGCAGTGAAGCTGTATCGGGGTCTGGGGCCAACGTCCTGACTTTC
CDR3: CASSEAVSGSGANVLTF

D: TRBD1
size: .
V: TRBV18
J: TRBJ1-2
DNA: TGTGCCAGCTCGCCCCCGGGACAGACTAATTATGGCTACACCTTC
CDR3: CASSPPGQTNYGYTF

D: TRBD1
size: .
V: TRBV19
J: TRBJ2-1
DNA: TGTGCCAGTAGCCTGCAAGGACAGGGCGGGCAGTTCTTC
CDR3: CASSLQGQGGQFF

D: TRBD1
size: .
V: TRBV5-6
J: TRBJ2-7
DNA: TGTGCCAGCAGCTTTCAGGGACAGGGGGAAGTATACTACGAGCAGTACTTC
CDR3: CASSFQGQGEVYYEQYF

D: TRBD1
size: .
V: TRBV19
J: TRBJ2-2
DNA: TGTGCCAGTAGTCCAACCCCGGGACAGGGCACCGGGGAGCTGTTTTTT
CDR3: CASSPTPGQGTGELFF

D: .
size: .
V: TRBV15
J: TRBJ1-3
DNA: TGTGCCACCAGCAGAGATCTCGCCGGGACAAGCTCTGGAAACACCATATATTTT
CDR3: CATSRDLAGTSSGNTIYF

D: .
size: .
V: TRBV2
J: TRBJ2-1
DNA: TGTGCCAGCAGTGATGGACAGCCGCAGTTCTTC
CDR3: CASSDGQPQFF

D: .
size: few
V: TRBV2
J: TRBJ2-7
DNA: TGTGCCAGCGGGGGGGCCCGCGAGCAGTACTTC
CDR3: CASGGAREQYF

D: .
size: .
V: TRBV4-3
J: TRBJ2-5
DNA: TGCGCCAGCAGCTCGAGGGGGGGCGTGGGAGAGACCCAGTACTTC
CDR3: CASSSRGGVGETQYF

D: .
size: once
V: TRBV6-5
J: TRBJ1-1
DNA: TGTGCCAGCAGTTACTCCGGACAGCCGAACACTGAAGCTTTCTTT
CDR3: CASSYSGQPNTEAFF

D: .
size: once
V: TRBV7-2
J: TRBJ1-1
DNA: TGTGCCAGCAGACTTAGGGGTTCAGGAGTGAACACTGAAGCTTTCTTT
CDR3: CASRLRGSGVNTEAFF

D: TRBD2
size: once
V: TRBV28
J: TRBJ2-7
DNA: TGTGCCAGCACCTACCCCGCAGGACTAGTTAACCGCGAGCAGTACTTC
CDR3: CASTYPAGLVNREQYF

D: TRBD1
size: .
V: TRBV10-1
J: TRBJ2-5
DNA: TGCGCCAGCAGTCGGGGACAGGGTTTCGAGACCCAGTACTTC
CDR3: CASSRGQGFETQYF

D: TRBD1
size: .
V: TRBV6-5
J: TRBJ1-2
DNA: TGTGCCAGCAGACCCGGGACAGGGTATGGCTACACCTTC
CDR3: CASRPGTGYGYTF

D: .
size: few
V: TRBV5-1
J: TRBJ2-1
DNA: TGCGCCAGCAGCTTTGAGGTCATCAATGAGCAGTTCTTC
CDR3: CASSFEVINEQFF

D: .
size: .
V: TRBV6-1
J: TRBJ2-1
DNA: TGTGCCAGCAGTCTTCAGGACAGCTACAATGAGCAGTTCTTC
CDR3: CASSLQDSYNEQFF

D: .
size: .
V: TRBV6-5
J: TRBJ1-2
DNA: TGTGCCAGCAGTGATGCTACCGAGGAGGGCTACACCTTC
CDR3: CASSDATEEGYTF

D: .
size: .
V: TRBV6-5
J: TRBJ1-1
DNA: TGTGCCAGCCGTTGGCAGGGAACCGTAGACACTGAAGCTTTCTTT
CDR3: CASRWQGTVDTEAFF

D: .
size: .
V: TRBV4-2
J: TRBJ2-1
DNA: TGTGCCAGCAGCTCCGGGACTCGCGGATCCACCTACAATGAGCAGTTCTTC
CDR3: CASSSGTRGSTYNEQFF

D: TRBD1
size: once
V: TRBV6-5
J: TRBJ2-2
DNA: TGTGCCAGCAGTCGTCGACAGGGGGGGACCGGGGAGCTGTTTTTT
CDR3: CASSRRQGGTGELFF

D: TRBD1
size: few
V: TRBV19
J: TRBJ1-6
DNA: TGTGCCAGTAGTATGACAGGGAGCAATTCACCCCTCCACTTT
CDR3: CASSMTGSNSPLHF

D: .
size: .
V: TRBV27
J: TRBJ1-2
DNA: TGTGCCAGCAGCCTAAGAGCGGGGCCTGGCTACACCTTC
CDR3: CASSLRAGPGYTF

D: .
size: once
V: TRBV27
J: TRBJ1-5
DNA: TGTGCCAGCAGTTACAGGTCAGACCAGCCCCAGCATTTT
CDR3: CASSYRSDQPQHF

D: TRBD1
size: .
V: TRBV2
J: TRBJ2-1
DNA: TGTGCCAGCAGGGACAGGGGGCTTAAGGGTGAGCAGTTCTTC
CDR3: CASRDRGLKGEQFF

D: TRBD1
size: .
V: TRBV14
J: TRBJ2-3
DNA: TGTGCCAGCAGCTCTCGGGGGACAGGGCGCACAGATACGCAGTATTTT
CDR3: CASSSRGTGRTDTQYF

D: .
size: .
V: TRBV4-1
J: TRBJ2-1
DNA: TGCGCCAGCAGCCAACCCCCAGGAGAGCAGTTCTTC
CDR3: CASSQPPGEQFF

D: TRBD1
size: .
V: TRBV19
J: TRBJ1-1
DNA: TGTGCCAGTAGTCCCGGGACAGGGTTGGCTGAAGCTTTCTTT
CDR3: CASSPGTGLAEAFF

D: .
size: .
V: TRBV5-1
J: TRBJ2-3
DNA: TGCGCCAGCAGCTCCCCTAGCACAGATACGCAGTATTTT
CDR3: CASSSPSTDTQYF

D: TRBD1
size: .
V: TRBV28
J: TRBJ1-5
DNA: TGTGCCAGCAGCCCCTCAGGACAGGGGATAATGCCCCAGCATTTT
CDR3: CASSPSGQGIMPQHF

D: TRBD2
size: .
V: TRBV7-6
J: TRBJ2-1
DNA: TGTGCCAGCAGCTTGTTGGGTGGACTAGCGGGGTACAATGAGCAGTTCTTC
CDR3: CASSLLGGLAGYNEQFF

D: TRBD1
size: few
V: TRBV9
J: TRBJ2-5
DNA: TGTGCCAGCAGCTCTGGGACAGACAAAGAGACCCAGTACTTC
CDR3: CASSSGTDKETQYF

D: .
size: few
V: TRBV27
J: TRBJ2-7
DNA: TGTGCCACCGCTTCCTCGGGGGACGAGCAGTACTTC
CDR3: CATASSGDEQYF

D: TRBD1
size: .
V: TRBV11-3
J: TRBJ2-3
DNA: TGTGCCAGCAGCTTGGGACAGGGGACAGATACGCAGTATTTT
CDR3: CASSLGQGTDTQYF

D: .
size: .
V: TRBV2
J: TRBJ1-1
DNA: TGTGCCAGCAGGTTAATAGTTTCCGCTGAAGCTTTCTTT
CDR3: CASRLIVSAEAFF

D: .
size: .
V: TRBV2
J: TRBJ2-4
DNA: TGTGCCAGCAGTGCTCGGGATTACATTCAGTACTTC
CDR3: CASSARDYIQYF